What follows are 24 T cell receptor beta chains derived from one specimen sequenced in a study of blood T cells in healthy people across ages (dated by TCRdb to the mid-2010s). Libraries were made using 5' RACE. The reads were generated on an Illumina HiSeq 2500. A second PCR of roughly 6 to 12 cycles was run with a J-beta primer mix and a sample-barcoded 5' primer. TCRdb applied fastp at Q25 and MiXCR to the public reads, then kept only in-frame beta chains. When rows share a CDR3 protein, they turn into one entry using the most common DNA and genes. Present in this sample are about 1.4 million distinct CDR3 sequences, roughly 60% of which were seen just once. 5.5% to 8% of the sample rests with the top ten. The sample comprised blood. The receptors shown here come from a man between 18 and 29 years old in good health.

The sample holds a few counts of this clonotype. V usage is TRBV4-1 and J usage is TRBJ2-1; D is possibly TRBD2 (6 bases). V lost 1 base and J 0 bases, leaving 7 bases between the germline ends. CDR1 is MGHRA and CDR2 is YSYEKL in the germline V gene. The CDR3 spans 15 residues. The CDR3 loop is CASSQATSSYNEQFF. The CDR3 DNA reads as TGCGCCAGCAGCCAAGCGACTAGCTCCTACAATGAGCAGTTCTTC.

Only a few counts were recorded for this clonotype. V and J are TRBV27 and TRBJ2-5, with D perhaps matching TRBD1 or TRBD2 (5 bases each). Germline CDR1 and CDR2: MNHEY and SMNVEV (reference sequence). Trimming removed 5 bases from V and 1 base from J, with 17 bases in between. This CDR3 is 16 amino acids long. CDR3 sequence: CASSPRRWDVQETQYF. The CDR3 DNA follows: TGTGCCAGCAGTCCCCGGCGGTGGGACGTCCAAGAGACCCAGTACTTC.

This clonotype was seen only a few times. This rearrangement joins TRBV27 to TRBJ2-3, with D tentatively TRBD1 (6 bases). The V gene's germline CDR1 is MNHEY and CDR2 SMNVEV (reference sequence). CDR3 length: 15 residues. V shed 5 bases and J shed 5 bases, with 17 bases lying between them. DNA of the CDR3: TGTGCCAGCAGTCGCCTAGGACAGAAAAGAGATACGCAGTATTTT. Translating gives CASSRLGQKRDTQYF.

The chain recombines TRBV12-5 with TRBJ2-3, with D unclear. This CDR3 has 16 residues. Trimming removed 1 base from V and 5 bases from J, with 16 bases in between. Germline loops: CDR1 LGHNT, CDR2 FRNRAP. The CDR3 sequence: CASGLAQRSGGDTQYF. CDR3 bases: TGTGCTAGTGGTTTGGCTCAGAGGTCGGGCGGAGATACGCAGTATTTT.

The gene calls are TRBV3-1 and TRBJ2-5; D tentatively reads TRBD1 or TRBD2 (5 bases each). V gave up 7 bases and J gave up 3 bases, with 12 bases separating them. This CDR3 comprises 13 residues. Germline loops: CDR1 LGHDT, CDR2 YNNKEL (reference sequence). This CDR3 reads CASNEGHEETQYF. CDR3 DNA: TGTGCCAGCAATGAGGGGCATGAAGAGACCCAGTACTTC.

The chain carries TRBV2 and TRBJ2-6; D may match TRBD1 or TRBD2 (5 bases each). Trimming shortened V by 4 bases and J by 0 bases, and 10 bases separated the two germline ends. The CDR3 runs 16 residues. In germline, CDR1 is SNHLY, CDR2 FYNNEI. CDR3 bases: TGTGCCAGCAGTGGGGACGTAGGCTCTGGGGCCAACGTCCTGACTTTC. Its protein product is CASSGDVGSGANVLTF.

In this sample, this clonotype turned up a few times. The J gene is TRBJ2-1, the V gene TRBV12-3 or TRBV12-4; TRBD1 aligns across 7 bases. The CDR3 length is 15 residues. Trimming took 5 bases from V and 0 from J; bases not matched to a gene: 4. CDR3 nucleotides: TGTGCCAGCAGTAGACAGGGAAGCTCCTACAATGAGCAGTTCTTC. Amino acids: CASSRQGSSYNEQFF.

V and J are TRBV6-1 and TRBJ1-1; 12 nucleotides align to TRBD1. This CDR3 contains 15 residues. The V gene's germline CDR1 is MNHNS and CDR2 SASEGT. V was clipped by 6 bases and J by 4 bases; unmatched bases: 6. The CDR3 reads CASSPGTGGPTEAFF. DNA for the CDR3: TGTGCCAGCAGCCCCGGGACAGGGGGCCCCACTGAAGCTTTCTTT.

The gene calls are TRBV20-1 and TRBJ2-1, with TRBD2 matching 9 bases. The CDR3 extends over 15 amino acids. Germline CDR1 and CDR2: DFQATT and SNEGSKA (reference sequence). With 1 base clipped from V and 9 bases from J, the junction kept 10 bases outside the gene matches. The CDR3 reads CSARAPGLAGIEQFF. The CDR3 bases are TGCAGTGCTAGAGCCCCGGGACTAGCAGGTATTGAGCAGTTCTTC.

This clonotype was seen only once. The chain carries TRBV9 and TRBJ2-1; 13 bases are a match to TRBD2. CDR3 length equals 16 residues. Looked up from germline, CDR1 is SGDLS and CDR2 is YYNGEE. V shed 3 bases and J 6 bases; nucleotides not matched to a gene: 6. CDR3 amino acids: CASSGTSGSWLNEQFF. CDR3 nucleotide sequence: TGTGCCAGCAGCGGGACTAGCGGGAGCTGGCTCAATGAGCAGTTCTTC.

This clonotype occurred once. The rearrangement uses TRBV20-1 and TRBJ1-2; no firm D call. V was shortened by 3 bases and J by 6 bases, with 14 bases between the two germline ends. Germline V gene lookup returns CDR1 DFQATT and CDR2 SNEGSKA (reference sequence). The CDR3 loop spans 13 amino acids. CDR3 amino acids: CSARRQQRHGYTF. CDR3 coding DNA: TGCAGTGCTAGGCGCCAGCAACGTCATGGCTACACCTTC.

This chain uses TRBV28 with TRBJ2-4, with TRBD1 identical over 11 bases. Germline lookup yields CDR1 MDHEN and CDR2 SYDVKM. This CDR3 has 17 amino acids. After removal of 6 bases from V and 2 bases from J, the junction contained 9 bases not matched to a gene. CDR3 coding DNA: TGTGCCAGCAGGGCCGGACAGGGGGCCGGAACCAAAAACATTCAGTACTTC. It specifies CASRAGQGAGTKNIQYF.

V usage is TRBV4-3 and J usage is TRBJ2-3, with 9 positions matching TRBD1. With V trimmed by 3 bases and J by 4 bases, 5 bases remained unmatched. The CDR3 has 15 residues. From germline, CDR1 is LGHNA and CDR2 YSLEER. This CDR3 is CASSQERQGADTQYF. The CDR3 bases are TGCGCCAGCAGCCAGGAACGACAGGGGGCAGATACGCAGTATTTT.

J is TRBJ2-7 and V is TRBV29-1; 7 bases agree with TRBD1. V was clipped by 6 bases and J by 5 bases; unmatched bases: 7. In germline, CDR1 is SQVTM, CDR2 ANQGSEA. There are 12 residues in the CDR3. The CDR3 spells CSVIQGNHEQYF. As DNA, the CDR3 is TGCAGCGTCATACAGGGGAACCACGAGCAGTACTTC.

The V gene is TRBV15, the J gene TRBJ2-7; possibly TRBD1 or TRBD2 for D (5 bases each). This CDR3 comprises 15 residues. V was cut by 4 bases and J by 3 bases, with 16 bases left in between. CDR1 and CDR2 from the germline V gene are LNHNV and YYDKDF (reference sequence). The CDR3 region has the DNA TGTGCCACCAGCACTCGGGACGGAATTCTCTACGAGCAGTACTTC. Its translation: CATSTRDGILYEQYF.

The V gene is TRBV7-9, the J gene TRBJ1-1; no definite D call. CDR1 and CDR2 (germline): SEHNR, FQNEAQ (reference sequence). The V end was cut by 1 base, the J end by 2 bases, with 11 bases between. This CDR3 has 15 amino acids. CDR3 coding DNA: TGTGCCAGCAGCTTAGGAGTGTGGGGAAACACTGAAGCTTTCTTT. Amino acids: CASSLGVWGNTEAFF.

The V gene is TRBV3-1, the J gene TRBJ2-1; D not resolved. CDR3 size: 13 residues. Germline V CDR1 and CDR2: LGHDT, YNNKEL (reference sequence). Deletions cut 2 bases from V and 4 bases from J, with 6 bases between. As DNA, the CDR3 is TGTGCCAGCAGCCAACGACTGTACAATGAGCAGTTCTTC. Translated: CASSQRLYNEQFF.

This clonotype was seen a handful of times. The V and J genes are TRBV29-1 and TRBJ2-7; possible D gene TRBD1, 5 bases. Trimming took 4 bases from V and 0 from J, leaving 16 bases between them. Germline CDR1 is SQVTM and CDR2 is ANQGSEA. This CDR3 has 15 amino acids. The DNA for the CDR3 is TGCAGCGTTGCTTGGGTAGGGGTCAGCTCCTACGAGCAGTACTTC. Translation gives CSVAWVGVSSYEQYF.

The gene calls are TRBV20-1 and TRBJ1-2, with D maybe TRBD1 (5 bases). Per germline, CDR1 DFQATT and CDR2 SNEGSKA (reference sequence). The CDR3 sequence is 13 residues long. V shed 0 bases and J shed 4 bases, with 9 bases lying between them. The CDR3 DNA follows: TGCAGTGCTAGAGATGACAGCATCTATGGCTACACCTTC. Residues: CSARDDSIYGYTF.

The CDR3 region has the DNA TGCAGCGCCGGGGGGGTTGTGGTCAATGAGCAGTTCTTC. This codes for CSAGGVVVNEQFF. V usage is TRBV29-1 and J usage is TRBJ2-1; 8 bases line up with TRBD2. The germline CDR1 and CDR2 sequences are SQVTM and ANQGSEA. The CDR3 consists of 13 residues. The trim removed 7 bases at V and 6 bases at J, leaving 8 bases unmatched.

This clonotype has just one count. The chain uses TRBV7-9 and TRBJ1-1; D is ambiguous. The ends were cut back, 8 bases at V and 1 base at J, with 8 bases in the middle. This CDR3 comprises 12 residues. CDR1 SEHNR and CDR2 FQNEAQ come from the germline V gene (reference sequence). The CDR3 protein is CASCSANTEAFF. In DNA, the CDR3 is TGTGCCAGCTGTTCGGCGAACACTGAAGCTTTCTTT.

This clonotype was seen only a few times. This chain links TRBV29-1 with TRBJ2-7, with a possible D match to TRBD1 (5 bases). V dropped 6 bases and J dropped 2 bases, with 17 bases sitting between them. Germline CDR1 reads SQVTM; CDR2 reads ANQGSEA. The CDR3 contains 14 residues. The CDR3 sequence is CSVRGPDSTYEQYF. CDR3 nucleotides: TGCAGCGTGCGAGGCCCCGACAGTACCTACGAGCAGTACTTC.

The V call is TRBV6-1, the J call TRBJ2-1; 12 bases agree with TRBD2. This CDR3 has 13 amino acids. Germline V gene sequence: CDR1 MNHNS, CDR2 SASEGT. Germline trimming cut 7 bases from V and 8 bases from J; bases unmatched to any gene: 3. This CDR3 is CASTSGRADEQFF. The DNA for the CDR3 is TGTGCCAGCACTAGCGGGAGGGCCGATGAGCAGTTCTTC.

This clonotype was observed a handful of times. J is TRBJ2-3 and V is TRBV4-3; 12 bases agree with TRBD2. This CDR3 spans 16 amino acids. CDR1 is LGHNA, CDR2 YSLEER, per germline. After removal of 5 bases from V and 4 bases from J, the junction contained 7 bases not matched to a gene. As DNA, the CDR3 is TGCGCCAGCAGCTACTCTAGCGGGGGGGCCGCAGATACGCAGTATTTT. Its translation is CASSYSSGGAADTQYF.